The 12 T cell receptor beta chains reported below all come from one sample, sequenced in a study of shared clonotypes between healthy human individuals. Only in-frame clones appear in the TCRdb table, and some are missing; sequencing was by immunoSEQ multiplex PCR. The table records over a million clones, approximately 78% of them present only once. Material: memory CD4+ T cells from PBMCs. Subset meaning: CD45RA-negative fraction. Source of these receptors: a man aged 18 to 29 in good health. Some clones in this sample may be carry-over from other donors' samples.

This clone came up once. Other nucleotide sequences in the sample specify the same CDR3. Here the CDR3 reads CASSLDPGEKLFF. CDR3 bases: TGCGCCAGCAGCTTGGACCCGGGTGAAAAACTGTTTTTT. The V and J genes are TRBV5-1 and TRBJ1-4; D gene uncertain. CDR3 length: 13 amino acids. Germline V CDR1 and CDR2: SGHRS, YFSETQ. V was shortened by 0 bases and J by 7 bases, with 7 bases between the two germline ends.

The gene calls are TRBV30 and TRBJ1-5; the match to TRBD1 covers 7 bases. The junction had 9 bases not matched to a gene; V was cut back by 3 bases and J by 7 bases. The CDR3 covers 14 residues. CDR1 is GTSNPN and CDR2 is SVGIG in the germline V gene (reference sequence). The CDR3 sequence: CAWSDLGGIQPQHF. The CDR3 coding sequence is TGTGCCTGGAGCGACTTAGGGGGCATACAGCCCCAGCATTTT.

The V and J genes are TRBV30 and TRBJ1-5, with 7 bases lining up with TRBD1. CDR1 and CDR2 from the germline V gene are GTSNPN and SVGIG (reference sequence). Trimming removed 2 bases from V and 9 bases from J; junction bases left unmatched: 7. The length of the CDR3 is 13 residues. CDR3 in amino acids: CAWSPRDSGPQHF. DNA for the CDR3: TGTGCCTGGAGTCCACGGGACAGCGGGCCCCAGCATTTT.

Notes on this clone: Only one base separates this from a far larger clonotype, so it likely reflects a read error. The gene calls are TRBV11-2 and TRBJ2-7; perhaps TRBD2 as D (6 bases). The V gene lost 6 bases and the J gene lost 3 bases, with 6 bases spanning the gap. CDR1 and CDR2 from the germline V gene are SGHAT and FQNNGV. The CDR3 extends over 11 amino acids. The CDR3 sequence: CASRRDYEQYF. CDR3 nucleotides: TGTGCCAGCAGGCGGGACTACGAGCAGTACTTC.

V is TRBV5-1 and J is TRBJ2-1, with D perhaps being TRBD1 or TRBD2 (5 bases each). CDR3 length: 15 residues. CDR1 is SGHRS and CDR2 is YFSETQ in the germline V gene. Between the trimmed V and J ends, which lost 2 bases and 0 bases, there was a span of 9 bases. The CDR3: CASSFRGDSYNEQFF. The CDR3 coding sequence is TGCGCCAGCAGCTTTCGAGGGGACTCCTACAATGAGCAGTTCTTC. Full variable domain (outside the CDR3, taken from reference TRBV5-1 and TRBJ2-1): KAGVTQTPRYLIKTRGQQVTLSCSPISGHRSVSWYQQTPGQGLQFLFEYFSETQRNKGNFPGRFSGRQFSNSRSEMNVSTLELGDSALYLCASSFRGDSYNEQFFGPGTRLTVL.

This chain connects TRBV28 to TRBJ2-1, with 9 bases that match TRBD1. The CDR3 contains 13 residues. Per germline, CDR1 MDHEN and CDR2 SYDVKM. Trimming cost V 6 bases and J 6 bases; bases outside gene matches: 3. The CDR3 nucleotides are TGTGCCAGCAGGCTGACAGGGGGCAATGAGCAGTTCTTC. Protein product: CASRLTGGNEQFF.

The genes are TRBV5-8 and TRBJ1-4; 7 positions match TRBD1. The CDR3 has 15 amino acids. Germline values: CDR1 SGHTS, CDR2 YDEGEE. The V gene end was trimmed by 3 bases and the J gene end by 7 bases; junction bases not matched to a gene: 9. The CDR3 DNA reads as TGTGCCAGCAGCTGGGAGACAGGGTTAGGTGAAAAACTGTTTTTT. This encodes CASSWETGLGEKLFF. The full variable domain, with the rest looked up from reference TRBV5-8 and TRBJ1-4, is EAGVTQSPTHLIKTRGQQATLRCSPISGHTSVYWYQQALGLGLQFLLWYDEGEERNRGNFPPRFSGRQFPNYSSELNVNALELEDSALYLCASSWETGLGEKLFFGSGTQLSVL.

This chain links TRBV11-3 with TRBJ2-7, with D uncertain. The CDR3 extends over 14 amino acids. V dropped 4 bases and J dropped 6 bases, with 16 bases sitting between them. CDR1 SGHNT and CDR2 YENEEA come from the germline V gene. CDR3 bases: TGTGCCAGCAGCTGGGCCGGGTCCACGGGCGAGCAGTACTTC. This codes for CASSWAGSTGEQYF.

This clone was observed many times. Other DNA sequences in this specimen translate into the identical CDR3. This chain uses TRBV30 with TRBJ1-1, with D perhaps TRBD1 (5 bases). Germline lookup yields CDR1 GTSNPN and CDR2 SVGIG (reference sequence). This CDR3 contains 11 residues. Trimming left V 5 bases short and J 6 bases short, with 10 bases between. The CDR3 nucleotides are TGTGCCTGGGGGGCTGTGGCTGAAGCTTTCTTT. Its protein product is CAWGAVAEAFF. The full variable domain, completed using reference TRBV30 and TRBJ1-1, is SQTIHQWPATLVQPVGSPLSLECTVEGTSNPNLYWYRQAAGRGLQLLFYSVGIGQISSEVPQNLSASRPQDRQFILSSKKLLLSDSGFYLCAWGAVAEAFFGQGTRLTVV.

The rearrangement joins TRBV6-5 to TRBJ2-7; D perhaps matches TRBD1 (6 bases). The germline V gene encodes CDR1 MNHEY and CDR2 SVGAGI. V gave up 6 bases and J gave up 3 bases, with 18 bases separating them. This CDR3 is built from 15 residues. The CDR3 sequence: CASSPRQVNGYEQYF. CDR3 bases: TGTGCCAGCAGCCCTAGACAGGTCAACGGCTACGAGCAGTACTTC.

The chain joins TRBV7-8 to TRBJ1-5; TRBD1 matches 7 bases. Germline V gene lookup returns CDR1 SGHVS and CDR2 FQNEAQ. The CDR3 covers 14 residues. Trimming at V came to 5 bases and at J to 7 bases, leaving 8 bases not matched to a gene. The CDR3 nucleotides read TGTGCCAGCAGCCTCACAGGGGAAGGGCAGCCCCAGCATTTT. It translates to CASSLTGEGQPQHF.

This clone was recorded a few times. The chain joins TRBV11-2 to TRBJ2-1, with D uncertain. CDR3 size: 15 residues. The V end lost 2 bases, the J end lost 0 bases, and 8 bases lay between the germline ends. Germline assignment: CDR1 SGHAT and CDR2 FQNNGV. The CDR3 sequence: CASSLRLSSYNEQFF. The DNA of the CDR3 is TGTGCCAGCAGCTTACGGCTTAGCTCCTACAATGAGCAGTTCTTC.